Below are 10 T cell receptor beta chains sequenced from a single sample in a study of CD8+ T cells in alopecia areata. RNA was isolated and reverse transcribed to cDNA, the sequencing template. Profiling relied on immunoSEQ multiplex PCR, and the TCRdb table lists in-frame clones only, not all of them. The sample records under 150,000 clones, around 50% being singletons. Sample: NKG2D-low CD8+ T cells sorted from blood. The source is a human donor with alopecia areata.

The chain links TRBV29-1 to TRBJ2-3; D gene ambiguous. This CDR3 spans 13 amino acids. Germline V gene data show CDR1 as SQVTM and CDR2 as ANQGSEA. V lost 7 bases and J 1 base, leaving 12 bases between the germline ends. CDR3 region: CSAALTGTDTQYF. As DNA, the CDR3 is TGCAGCGCGGCCCTGACGGGCACAGATACGCAGTATTTT.

This clone turned up a few times. The chain links TRBV5-1 to TRBJ2-6, with D maybe TRBD2 (5 bases). The CDR3 extends over 17 amino acids. CDR1 is SGHRS, CDR2 YFSETQ, per germline. Trimming left V 0 bases short and J 0 bases short, with 10 bases between. The CDR3 DNA sequence: TGCGCCAGCAGCTTGGAAAGGAGGATCTCTGGGGCCAACGTCCTGACTTTC. Translating it yields CASSLERRISGANVLTF. The variable domain in full, completed from reference TRBV5-1 and TRBJ2-6, reads KAGVTQTPRYLIKTRGQQVTLSCSPISGHRSVSWYQQTPGQGLQFLFEYFSETQRNKGNFPGRFSGRQFSNSRSEMNVSTLELGDSALYLCASSLERRISGANVLTFGAGSRLTVL.

The table lists this clone with a few counts. The gene calls are TRBV7-8 and TRBJ2-1; a possible D gene is TRBD1 (6 bases). The CDR3 is made up of 16 amino acids. The germline V gene has CDR1 SGHVS and CDR2 FQNEAQ. V was cut by 4 bases and J by 7 bases, with 20 bases left in between. In nucleotides, the CDR3 is TGTGCCAGCAGCTCCTACCGGCAGGCCGGGACAAATGAGCAGTTCTTC. Amino acid sequence: CASSSYRQAGTNEQFF.

The chain couples TRBV28 to TRBJ1-5; D gene unclear. The CDR3 is made up of 16 amino acids. Germline V gives CDR1 MDHEN, CDR2 SYDVKM. Trimming took 3 bases from V and 0 from J, leaving 12 bases between them. This CDR3 is CASSLGGFYSNQPQHF. DNA of the CDR3: TGTGCCAGCAGTTTGGGCGGGTTTTATAGCAATCAGCCCCAGCATTTT. Full variable domain (rest looked up from reference TRBV28 and TRBJ1-5): DVKVTQSSRYLVKRTGEKVFLECVQDMDHENMFWYRQDPGLGLRLIYFSYDVKMKEKGDIPEGYSVSREKKERFSLILESASTNQTSMYLCASSLGGFYSNQPQHFGDGTRLSIL.

This clone was counted a few times. The chain links TRBV29-1 to TRBJ2-2, with D perhaps TRBD1 or TRBD2 (6 bases each). The CDR3 runs 13 residues. Germline V CDR1 and CDR2: SQVTM, ANQGSEA. V was shortened by 4 bases and J by 7 bases, with 13 bases between the two germline ends. The CDR3 loop is CSVVGGPVGELFF. CDR3 DNA sequence: TGCAGCGTTGTAGGGGGGCCGGTCGGGGAGCTGTTTTTT.

Comment on this clone: This CDR3 is also generated by other DNA sequences in the sample. This sequence joins TRBV20-1 and TRBJ1-2, with no clear D. This CDR3 is 10 amino acids long. Germline values: CDR1 DFQATT, CDR2 SNEGSKA (reference sequence). The ends were cut back, 1 base at V and 6 bases at J, with 3 bases in the middle. CDR3 region: CSARGDGYTF. CDR3 coding DNA: TGCAGTGCTAGAGGCGATGGCTACACCTTC.

This chain links TRBV5-6 with TRBJ2-7, with D maybe TRBD2 (5 bases). The CDR3 has 14 amino acids. V was clipped by 1 base and J by 5 bases, with 13 bases between them. CDR1 is SGHDT and CDR2 is YYEEEE in the germline V gene. This CDR3 is CASSLPGNGDEQYF. CDR3 DNA sequence: TGTGCCAGCAGCTTGCCGGGGAATGGGGACGAGCAGTACTTC.

The J gene is TRBJ1-2, the V gene TRBV30; D is uncertain. Trimming left V 4 bases short and J 0 bases short, with 12 bases between. The length of the CDR3 is 14 residues. CDR1 GTSNPN and CDR2 SVGIG come from the germline V gene (reference sequence). The CDR3 protein is CAWIGEKTNYGYTF. CDR3 in DNA: TGTGCCTGGATTGGGGAGAAGACTAACTATGGCTACACCTTC.

The rearrangement joins TRBV4-1 to TRBJ2-5; D ambiguous. Germline assignment: CDR1 MGHRA and CDR2 YSYEKL. This CDR3 spans 15 amino acids. Trimming shortened V by 1 base and J by 1 base, and 10 bases separated the two germline ends. The CDR3 DNA sequence: TGCGCCAGCAGCCAAGGGCTAAACCCCCAAGAGACCCAGTACTTC. It specifies CASSQGLNPQETQYF.

The rearrangement joins TRBV19 to TRBJ2-1; TRBD1 aligns across 9 bases. Trimming took 5 bases from V and 8 from J; bases not matched to a gene: 4. The length of the CDR3 is 13 residues. Germline lookup yields CDR1 LNHDA and CDR2 SQIVND (reference sequence). CDR3 in amino acids: CASSAGQGYEQFF. As DNA, the CDR3 is TGTGCCAGTAGTGCCGGACAGGGGTATGAGCAGTTCTTC. The full variable domain, in which reference TRBV19 and TRBJ2-1 provide the parts outside the CDR3, is DGGITQSPKYLFRKEGQNVTLSCEQNLNHDAMYWYRQDPGQGLRLIYYSQIVNDFQKGDIAEGYSVSREKKESFPLTVTSAQKNPTAFYLCASSAGQGYEQFFGPGTRLTVL.